Following are 29 T cell receptor beta chains from one sample sequenced in a study of identical twins. One entry per CDR3 protein, called by TCRdb with MiXCR from the 5' RACE reads. This table has around 450,000 distinct CDR3 sequences, 14% appearing once. Separately, the same data were catalogued under a study of yellow fever vaccine responses in identical twins.

Sequenced material: CD4+ T cells sorted from blood. These receptors all stem from a woman aged 18-29 years in good health.

The rearrangement joins TRBV3-1 to TRBJ2-7; TRBD2 matches at 7 bases. CDR1 and CDR2 from the germline V gene are LGHDT and YNNKEL (reference sequence). The length of the CDR3 is 16 residues. Losses at the gene ends were 3 bases for V and 2 bases for J; bases not matched to a gene: 10. CDR3 in DNA: TGTGCCAGCAGCCATACCGGGACTATTACTCCCTACGAGCAGTACTTC. This gives the protein CASSHTGTITPYEQYF.

This clonotype appeared a few times. The V gene is TRBV20-1, the J gene TRBJ2-7; D is uncertain. CDR1 and CDR2 (germline): DFQATT, SNEGSKA (reference sequence). V was shortened by 5 bases and J by 5 bases, with 13 bases between the two germline ends. The length of the CDR3 is 12 residues. CDR3 sequence: CSASDGTNEQYF. The CDR3 nucleotides are TGCAGTGCTTCTGACGGTACTAACGAGCAGTACTTC.

This sequence joins TRBV12-3 or TRBV12-4 and TRBJ2-7, with D possibly TRBD2 on 6 matching bases. CDR3 length: 13 residues. V was cut by 1 base and J by 4 bases, with 8 bases left in between. The CDR3 is CASSLVEGYEQYF. DNA of the CDR3: TGTGCCAGCAGTTTAGTGGAGGGGTACGAGCAGTACTTC.

The genes are TRBV5-1 and TRBJ2-3, with 9 bases aligning to TRBD2. The CDR3 has 15 residues. With 2 bases clipped from V and 4 bases from J, the junction kept 5 bases outside the gene matches. Per the germline V gene, CDR1 is SGHRS and CDR2 is YFSETQ. CDR3 region: CASSFLAGTADTQYF. DNA for the CDR3: TGCGCCAGCAGCTTCCTAGCGGGGACAGCAGATACGCAGTATTTT. The variable domain in full, completed from reference TRBV5-1 and TRBJ2-3, reads KAGVTQTPRYLIKTRGQQVTLSCSPISGHRSVSWYQQTPGQGLQFLFEYFSETQRNKGNFPGRFSGRQFSNSRSEMNVSTLELGDSALYLCASSFLAGTADTQYFGPGTRLTVL.

The chain links TRBV10-2 to TRBJ2-5; a possible D gene is TRBD1 (6 bases). V lost 7 bases to trimming and J lost 5 bases, with 8 bases between them. The germline gives CDR1 WSHSY, CDR2 SAAADI. This CDR3 has 11 amino acids. CDR3 region: CASTGDETQYF. For the CDR3, the DNA is TGCGCCAGCACAGGGGATGAGACCCAGTACTTC.

This clonotype was observed many times. J is TRBJ2-5 and V is TRBV7-2; 7 positions agree with TRBD1. The CDR3 runs 12 residues. J was trimmed by 4 bases and V by 5 bases; bases with no gene match: 1. CDR1 is SGHTA, CDR2 FQGNSA, per germline. The CDR3 coding sequence is TGTGCCAGCAGCAGACAGGGAGAGACCCAGTACTTC. This gives the protein CASSRQGETQYF.

There are many counts of this clonotype. The chain couples TRBV29-1 to TRBJ2-1; 8 bases map to TRBD1. J lost 4 bases, V lost 7 bases, and 9 bases had no gene match. The CDR3 is 14 residues long. In germline, CDR1 is SQVTM, CDR2 ANQGSEA. The CDR3 DNA reads TGCAGCGCTCCAGACAGGGGCGGTTACAATGAGCAGTTCTTC. It specifies CSAPDRGGYNEQFF.

The V call is TRBV3-1, the J call TRBJ2-4, with TRBD2 as a possible D gene (5 bases). Germline V CDR1 and CDR2: LGHDT, YNNKEL (reference sequence). There are 14 residues in the CDR3. Trimming removed 3 bases at V and 1 base at J, with 7 bases between. The DNA of the CDR3 is TGTGCCAGCAGCCAGTCGGGGGCCAAAAACATTCAGTACTTC. It codes for CASSQSGAKNIQYF. Full variable domain (rest looked up from reference TRBV3-1 and TRBJ2-4): DTAVSQTPKYLVTQMGNDKSIKCEQNLGHDTMYWYKQDSKKFLKIMFSYNNKELIINETVPNRFSPKSPDKAHLNLHINSLELGDSAVYFCASSQSGAKNIQYFGAGTRLSVL.

This clonotype has only a few counts. J is TRBJ2-7 and V is TRBV6-5; no definite D call. Germline CDR1 and CDR2: MNHEY and SVGAGI. Deletions cut 0 bases from V and 6 bases from J, with 12 bases between. This CDR3 comprises 14 residues. The CDR3 sequence is CASSYSRLVGEQYF. In nucleotides, the CDR3 is TGTGCCAGCAGTTACTCACGTCTGGTAGGCGAGCAGTACTTC.

At least ten counts were recorded for this clonotype. The chain is built from TRBV21-1 and TRBJ2-2; the table gives TRBD1 as D, unverified against the DNA. TRBV21-1 is listed as a pseudogene. CDR3 length equals 19 residues. The CDR3 loop reads CASSKANRDRGRGTGELFF. CDR3 nucleotides: TGTGCCAGCAGCAAAGCGAACCGGGACAGGGGGCGAGGTACCGGGGAGCTGTTTTTT.

This clonotype was detected a few times. Relative to the germline gene, one junction end is altered; a read error may explain this. J is TRBJ2-2 and V is TRBV7-2, with 10 positions matching TRBD2. This CDR3 has 15 residues. The germline V gene encodes CDR1 SGHTA and CDR2 FQGNSA. For the CDR3, the DNA is TGTGCCAGCAGATTAGGTCTAGCGGGAGCCGGGGAGCTGTTTTTT. Amino acid sequence: CASRLGLAGAGELFF. Drawing the rest from reference TRBV7-2 and TRBJ2-2, the complete variable domain is GAGVSQSPSNKVTEKGKDVELRCDPISGHTALYWYRQSLGQGLEFLIYFQGNSAPDKSGLPSDRFSAERTGGSVSTLTIQRTQQEDSAVYLCASRLGLAGAGELFFGEGSRLTVL.

The V call is TRBV27, the J call TRBJ2-7; D is perhaps TRBD2 (5 bases). Germline V gene lookup returns CDR1 MNHEY and CDR2 SMNVEV (reference sequence). Trimming removed 2 bases from V and 2 bases from J, with 13 bases in between. The CDR3 runs 15 residues. CDR3 bases: TGTGCCAGCAGTTTAAGGGTTGGACTTACCTACGAGCAGTACTTC. Translated, it gives CASSLRVGLTYEQYF.

J is TRBJ2-1 and V is TRBV5-1; tentative D call: TRBD2 (5 bases). The germline CDR1 and CDR2 sequences are SGHRS and YFSETQ. The V gene lost 0 bases and the J gene lost 4 bases, with 8 bases spanning the gap. The CDR3 has 14 amino acids. This CDR3 is CASSLVRGYNEQFF. CDR3 in DNA: TGCGCCAGCAGCTTGGTACGGGGTTACAATGAGCAGTTCTTC.

At least ten counts were recorded for this clonotype. The rearrangement uses TRBV29-1 and TRBJ2-3, with 12 bases matching TRBD2. The J segment lost 5 bases and the V segment lost 6 bases, leaving 9 bases of the junction unmatched. CDR1 and CDR2 from the germline V gene are SQVTM and ANQGSEA. This CDR3 is built from 15 residues. The CDR3 region has the DNA TGCAGCGTCCCCTCTAGCGGGAGGGCCGGAGATACGCAGTATTTT. This gives the protein CSVPSSGRAGDTQYF.

V gene TRBV6-2 or TRBV6-3 combines with J gene TRBJ2-2; maybe TRBD1 (5 bases). Between the trimmed V and J ends, which lost 7 bases and 3 bases, there was a span of 9 bases. The CDR3 consists of 13 residues. Germline V lookup: CDR1 MNHEY, CDR2 SVGEGT. The CDR3 here is CASTDSHTGELFF. The CDR3 DNA is TGTGCCAGCACCGACAGTCACACCGGGGAGCTGTTTTTT.

J is TRBJ2-3 and V is TRBV7-8; D uncertain. Germline V gene data show CDR1 as SGHVS and CDR2 as FQNEAQ. The ends were cut back, 2 bases at V and 5 bases at J, with 11 bases in the middle. The CDR3 runs to 14 residues. CDR3 sequence: CASSLNWYGDTQYF. DNA of the CDR3: TGTGCCAGCAGCTTAAATTGGTATGGAGATACGCAGTATTTT.

This clonotype has ten or more counts. The V and J genes are TRBV10-3 and TRBJ2-3; unclear D gene. V lost 2 bases to trimming and J lost 0 bases, with 15 bases between them. Germline CDR1 and CDR2: ENHRY and SYGVKD. This CDR3 has 17 residues. The CDR3 protein is CAISEPTGRRSTDTQYF. CDR3 in DNA: TGTGCCATCAGTGAGCCAACTGGACGGCGAAGCACAGATACGCAGTATTTT.

The chain joins TRBV6-1 to TRBJ2-2, with TRBD1 identical over 9 bases. Trimming removed 5 bases from V and 3 bases from J; junction bases left unmatched: 1. The CDR3 has 14 residues. Per germline, CDR1 MNHNS and CDR2 SASEGT. The CDR3 coding sequence is TGTGCCAGCAGTCGGGACAGGGACACCGGGGAGCTGTTTTTT. Protein product: CASSRDRDTGELFF.

V and J are TRBV28 and TRBJ2-7, with D tentatively TRBD2 (6 bases). CDR1 and CDR2 from the germline V gene are MDHEN and SYDVKM. The CDR3 has 12 amino acids. V was shortened by 2 bases and J by 7 bases, with 9 bases between the two germline ends. CDR3 DNA: TGTGCCAGCAGTTTAGTAGCGGAGGAGCAGTACTTC. This sequence encodes CASSLVAEEQYF.

This clonotype was recorded only once. The chain joins TRBV9 to TRBJ1-1; TRBD1 is a possible D gene (5 bases). The germline gives CDR1 SGDLS, CDR2 YYNGEE. The CDR3 extends over 14 amino acids. Trimming left V 0 bases short and J 4 bases short, with 10 bases between. In nucleotides, the CDR3 is TGTGCCAGCAGCGTAGGGGGACGGGGCACTGAAGCTTTCTTT. Its translation: CASSVGGRGTEAFF.

This clonotype was seen a few times. The genes are TRBV14 and TRBJ2-3; maybe TRBD1 (5 bases). V was pared by 0 bases and J by 10 bases, with 8 bases between. CDR1 SGHDN and CDR2 FVKESK come from the germline V gene. The CDR3 consists of 12 residues. CDR3 loop: CASSQDRAAQYF. DNA for the CDR3: TGTGCCAGCAGCCAAGACAGGGCTGCGCAGTATTTT.

V gene TRBV6-2 or TRBV6-3 combines with J gene TRBJ2-5; D perhaps matches TRBD1 (6 bases). The CDR3 runs 16 residues. Germline V lookup: CDR1 MNHEY, CDR2 SVGEGT. Between the trimmed V and J ends, which lost 8 bases and 4 bases, there was a span of 23 bases. CDR3 sequence reads: CASGPADRRKTETQYF. The CDR3 DNA follows: TGTGCCAGCGGGCCCGCCGACAGGCGAAAAACAGAGACCCAGTACTTC.

This clonotype occurred a few times. The chain has TRBV5-1 and TRBJ2-6, with a tentative D call TRBD2 (6 bases). Germline V gene sequence: CDR1 SGHRS, CDR2 YFSETQ. Trimming cost V 3 bases and J 0 bases, with 13 bases left between them. The CDR3 runs 17 residues. CDR3 sequence (DNA): TGCGCCAGCAGCTCGGGACTTCCTAGCTCTGGGGCCAACGTCCTGACTTTC. The encoded protein is CASSSGLPSSGANVLTF.

The chain has TRBV4-3 and TRBJ2-2, with D perhaps TRBD2 (6 bases). This CDR3 is 16 amino acids long. The V and J ends lost 4 bases and 1 base respectively, with 13 bases between them. Germline CDR1 is LGHNA and CDR2 is YSLEER. CDR3 in DNA: TGCGCCAGCAGCCGGGGAGGAGGCGGGAACACCGGGGAGCTGTTTTTT. Its protein product is CASSRGGGGNTGELFF.

The chain joins TRBV15 to TRBJ2-7; possibly TRBD1 or TRBD2 for D (6 bases each). Per the germline V gene, CDR1 is LNHNV and CDR2 is YYDKDF (reference sequence). V gave up 0 bases and J gave up 2 bases, with 11 bases separating them. The CDR3 sequence is 15 residues long. The CDR3 DNA sequence: TGTGCCACCAGCAGAGAGCGGAGGGGGACCTACGAGCAGTACTTC. It translates to CATSRERRGTYEQYF.

This sequence joins TRBV2 and TRBJ2-5; D not certain. Germline values: CDR1 SNHLY, CDR2 FYNNEI. The CDR3 consists of 14 residues. V shed 6 bases and J shed 4 bases, with 15 bases lying between them. The CDR3 loop reads CASRRTRNGETQYF. DNA for the CDR3: TGTGCCAGCAGACGGACCCGAAACGGAGAGACCCAGTACTTC.

About this clonotype itself: This could be a read error, since a much larger clone is one nucleotide away. The chain carries TRBV28 and TRBJ2-7; TRBD1 agrees at 7 bases. The V and J ends lost 6 bases and 1 base, in that order; junction bases with no gene match: 3. The germline V gene has CDR1 MDHEN and CDR2 SYDVKM. The CDR3 extends over 13 amino acids. CDR3 loop: CASRPQGSYEQYF. CDR3 DNA: TGTGCCAGCAGGCCACAGGGGTCCTACGAGCAGTACTTC.

The genes are TRBV7-2 and TRBJ2-1; weak D call: TRBD2 (7 bases). CDR1 is SGHTA, CDR2 FQGNSA, per germline. The CDR3 sequence is 12 residues long. V dropped 6 bases and J dropped 8 bases, with 11 bases sitting between them. The CDR3 nucleotides are TGTGCCAGCAGACAGGGAGGGGATGAGCAGTTCTTC. This sequence encodes CASRQGGDEQFF.

The rearrangement links TRBV6-5 to TRBJ2-7, with D perhaps matching TRBD1 or TRBD2 (5 bases each). Per germline, CDR1 MNHEY and CDR2 SVGAGI. The CDR3 runs 14 residues. With 2 bases removed from V and 5 bases from J, the gap between germline ends came to 13 bases. The CDR3 DNA is TGTGCCAGCAGTTACAGAACTCGGGGCGACGAGCAGTACTTC. Residues: CASSYRTRGDEQYF.